This TCR beta chain was identified during a study of T-cell reconstitution after alpha-beta-depleted transplantation in children. On this clonotype: Its specificity is not known.

Study outcomes and limitations: A year had passed since transplant, and T-cell counts and diversity by then came mostly from newly produced T cells.

Unique molecular identifiers were incorporated when the TCRbeta library was constructed. One entry per CDR3 protein results from TCRdb running MiXCR on the PCR reads. Here the sample spans around 700,000 distinct CDR3 sequences, around 13% being singletons. The length of the CDR3 is 15 residues. Germline CDR1 LNHNV, CDR2 YYDKDF (reference sequence). Germline trimming cut 5 bases from V and 4 bases from J; bases unmatched to any gene: 5. This sequence joins TRBV15 and TRBJ2-1; 10 nucleotides agree with TRBD2. This specimen consisted of PBMCs, obtained before TCRalphabeta/CD19-depleted stem cell transplant. This receptor was identified in a girl aged 2 to 10 with congenital amegakaryocytic thrombocytopenia, due to receive a stem cell transplant. The CDR3: CATSSTSGSYNEQFF. Written as DNA, the CDR3 is TGTGCCACCAGCTCGACTAGCGGGTCTTACAATGAGCAGTTCTTC.